This TCR beta chain derives from a study of cytomegalovirus exposure and HLA in healthy donors. As for the study in general: The same platform was used for the 95 to 150 validation repertoires and the roughly 670 first-cohort repertoires, a later analysis reported.

This clone has only one observation. What it binds is not known. Looked up from germline, CDR1 is SGHAT and CDR2 is FQDESV (reference sequence). The J segment lost 3 bases and the V segment lost 5 bases, leaving 8 bases of the junction unmatched. This CDR3 spans 15 amino acids. Study findings and constraints: Some TCR beta chains (about 180 of them) were listed as cytomegalovirus-associated. Cytomegalovirus status was reportedly diagnosed by the classifier with high sensitivity and specificity.

Profiled with immunoSEQ multiplex PCR; TCRdb holds only in-frame clones, not every one. The repertoire holds some 330,000 clones, with 86% as singletons. The V and J genes are TRBV11-1 and TRBJ1-1; TRBD1 matches at 8 bases. Material for sequencing was PBMCs. This TCR came from a woman between 18 and 29 years old in good health and CMV-seronegative. CDR3 in DNA: TGTGCCAGCAGCCCTGCGACAGGGGTGCACACTGAAGCTTTCTTT. Amino acid sequence: CASSPATGVHTEAFF.